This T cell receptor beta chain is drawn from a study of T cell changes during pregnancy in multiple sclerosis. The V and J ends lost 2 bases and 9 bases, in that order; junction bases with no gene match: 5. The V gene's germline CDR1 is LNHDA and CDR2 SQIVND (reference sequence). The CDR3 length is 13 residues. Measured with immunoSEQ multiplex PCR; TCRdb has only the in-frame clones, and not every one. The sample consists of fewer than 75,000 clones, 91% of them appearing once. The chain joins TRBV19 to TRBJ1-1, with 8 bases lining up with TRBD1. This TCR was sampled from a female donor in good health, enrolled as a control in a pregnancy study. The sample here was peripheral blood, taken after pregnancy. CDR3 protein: CASSITRDRQAFF. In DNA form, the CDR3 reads TGTGCCAGTAGTATAACCCGGGACAGGCAAGCTTTCTTT.